The source of this TCR beta chain is a study of T-cell reconstitution after alpha-beta-depleted transplantation in children. The CDR3 is made up of 13 amino acids. Trimming shortened V by 4 bases and J by 9 bases, and 11 bases separated the two germline ends. Germline V gene sequence: CDR1 SGHRS, CDR2 YFSETQ. This clonotype was seen ten or more times. Preparation of the TCRbeta library used unique molecular identifiers. Each CDR3 protein gets one entry after TCRdb re-called the PCR reads with MiXCR. The table has 200,000 to 250,000 distinct CDR3 sequences, approximately 10% seen once; the top ten hold about 30%.

The chain employs TRBV5-1 and TRBJ1-6; tentatively, D is TRBD1 (5 bases). This sequence originates from a child in the first two years of life with acute myeloid leukemia, due to receive a stem cell transplant. The material sequenced was PBMCs, taken before TCRalphabeta/CD19-depleted stem cell transplant. CDR3 coding DNA: TGCGCCAGCAGCGCGGGACTCTCTTCACCCCTCCACTTT. Its translation: CASSAGLSSPLHF.